The present T cell receptor (beta chain) was sequenced within a study of beta chain features in type 1 diabetes. Study-wide results and caveats: Shorter templates might be favored by PCR, and equally so in patients and in controls. In all four CD4+ subsets, TCRB CDR3 length was significantly, moderately reduced in type 1 diabetes.

Deletions cut 3 bases from V and 2 bases from J, with 9 bases between. Germline CDR1 SGHTA, CDR2 FQGTGA. The CDR3 extends over 14 amino acids. This clone turned up a few times. Its matching antigen is unknown. It was one heparinised blood draw, averaging around 110 mL, that each donor gave. Purity exceeding 98% was reached by all sorted populations. cDNA synthesis used the whole RNA isolate, giving expressed TCRB sequences. Method: immunoSEQ multiplex PCR; TCRdb's copy keeps in-frame clones and lacks some. Of about 170,000 clones listed, 7.8% were seen once; the top ten hold roughly 0.97%. The chain combines TRBV7-3 with TRBJ2-3; D unresolved. Source material: central memory CD4+ T cells from blood. This TCR came from a woman between 35 and 50 years old with type 1 diabetes. The CDR3, as DNA: TGTGCCAGCAGCTTCTCTGCGATCACAGATACGCAGTATTTT. Translating gives CASSFSAITDTQYF.